This is a list of T cell receptor beta chains from one sample in a study of T cells after yellow fever vaccination. TCRdb re-derived calls from the 5' RACE reads in MiXCR, one entry per CDR3 protein. In the table there are some 390,000 distinct CDR3 sequences, more than 5.5% of which are singletons. Specimen: PBMCs, collected 5 days after the yellow fever booster vaccination. The receptors derive from a man aged 25 to 40 who received the YFV17D yellow fever vaccine. Both conserved end residues are part of each CDR3. Some rows have no size entry. The others give once, few or many, or a class for an expanded clone.

>TRBJ1-1|few|TRBV12-3/TRBV12-4
CASSRTENTEAFF
>TRBJ2-3|.|TRBV5-1
CASSSGQRSDTQYF
>TRBJ1-2|.|TRBV5-1
CASSYGGSAGVSYGYTF
>TRBJ2-4|few|TRBV20-1
CSATGQGRVPRNIQYF
>TRBJ2-7|.|TRBV6-1
CASSPRLVLSYEQYF
>TRBJ2-1|few|TRBV10-2
CASRKSGHNEQFF
>TRBJ2-3|many|TRBV25-1
CASKESGTRTDTQYF
>TRBJ2-3|few|TRBV10-3
CAISEFWGTDSTDTQYF
>TRBJ2-1|many|TRBV12-3/TRBV12-4
CASSHPGGNTFNEQFF
>TRBJ2-7|many|TRBV5-1
CASSLGGQGAREQYF
>TRBJ2-1|few|TRBV9
CASSERGNMGEQFF
>TRBJ2-1|.|TRBV11-2
CASSSFHGTGSYNEQFF
>TRBJ2-3|.|TRBV9
CASSVDGASDTQYF
>TRBJ2-7|.|TRBV20-1
CSAPDRGHLSSYEQYF
>TRBJ2-2|many|TRBV5-1
CASSVQGPTNTGELFF
>TRBJ2-3|many|TRBV7-6
CASSSGLAGLDTQYF
>TRBJ2-3|few|TRBV6-5
CASSYVRGQNTDTQYF
>TRBJ2-1|.|TRBV5-6
CASSLKVAGVNYNEQFF
>TRBJ1-1|many|TRBV9
CASSAWGVDGAEAFF
>TRBJ2-5|few|TRBV20-1
CSASSTRAGTQETQYF
>TRBJ2-7|many|TRBV6-2/TRBV6-3
CASRHASGGNYEQYF
>TRBJ2-3|few|TRBV7-2
CASSLAGQGVSTDTQYF
>TRBJ2-5|.|TRBV29-1
CSVAPQGFGETQYF
>TRBJ2-6|few|TRBV5-1
CASALGDSGANVLTF
>TRBJ2-1|few|TRBV7-2
CASSLSGTVRVEQFF
>TRBJ2-3|few|TRBV5-1
CASSALGEVTDTQYF
>TRBJ2-3|.|TRBV7-3
CASSLDWRPIITDTQYF
>TRBJ2-7|few|TRBV7-2
CASSLTRLAGGPYEQYF
>TRBJ2-7|many|TRBV7-9
CASSFPTGATEQYF
>TRBJ2-5|few|TRBV5-5
CASSSTGPTQETQYF
>TRBJ2-4|few|TRBV27
CASSPGRGRAGKNIQYF
>TRBJ2-7|many|TRBV6-2/TRBV6-3
CASSRTGYEQYF
>TRBJ2-3|.|TRBV7-2
CASSLEVLAGTDTQYF